What follows are 20 T cell receptor beta chains derived from one specimen sequenced in a study of Japanese encephalitis immunity and Zika vaccine responses. TCRdb reanalysed the 5' RACE reads using MiXCR and keeps one entry per CDR3 protein. The sample has some 430 distinct CDR3 sequences, less than 8.5% seen once. PBMCs were CFSE-labeled and cultured for less than seven days with peptide pools at 0.75 to 1 ug/mL each. Live CD56-CD19-CD16-CD3+CD4+ cells with low CFSE were sorted unfixed as proliferating CD4 T cells. The specimen was antigen-activated CD4+ T cells from blood, cultured, collected during a Zika inactivated vaccine study. These receptors all stem from an adult man who received an inactivated Zika virus vaccine.

By its share, this clonotype is medium-sized (0.01 to 0.1%). V is TRBV30 and J is TRBJ1-3; no clear D. The germline V gene encodes CDR1 GTSNPN and CDR2 SVGIG (reference sequence). The CDR3 is 16 amino acids. Trimming cost V 2 bases and J 0 bases, with 14 bases left between them. The CDR3 DNA reads as TGTGCCTGGAGTATCTTTAAGGTGTCCTCTGGAAACACCATATATTTT. This translates into CAWSIFKVSSGNTIYF. Based on the CDR3 plus reference TRBV30 and TRBJ1-3, the full variable domain is SQTIHQWPATLVQPVGSPLSLECTVEGTSNPNLYWYRQAAGRGLQLLFYSVGIGQISSEVPQNLSASRPQDRQFILSSKKLLLSDSGFYLCAWSIFKVSSGNTIYFGEGSWLTVV.

This clonotype is medium-sized (0.01 to 0.1%) by share. This chain links TRBV4-3 with TRBJ1-3; TRBD1 might be the D (6 bases). The CDR3 runs to 15 residues. The V end lost 3 bases, the J end lost 1 base, and 10 bases lay between the germline ends. CDR1 and CDR2 from the germline V gene are LGHNA and YSLEER. This chain's CDR3 is CASSQIDRSGNTIYF. CDR3 DNA sequence: TGCGCCAGCAGCCAGATCGACAGGTCTGGAAACACCATATATTTT.

In its sample, this clonotype ranks as hyperexpanded. The V call is TRBV4-1, the J call TRBJ2-1, with D possibly TRBD2 on 6 matching bases. Between the trimmed V and J ends, which lost 0 bases and 9 bases, there was a span of 12 bases. The germline V gene has CDR1 MGHRA and CDR2 YSYEKL. The CDR3 loop spans 14 amino acids. CDR3 sequence reads: CASSQDWEAPEQFF. In nucleotides, the CDR3 is TGCGCCAGCAGCCAAGATTGGGAGGCTCCTGAGCAGTTCTTC.

This clonotype was observed at least ten times. The chain couples TRBV27 to TRBJ1-1; perhaps TRBD1 as D (5 bases). This CDR3 has 17 residues. The V and J ends lost 3 bases and 0 bases respectively, with 17 bases between them. Germline CDR1 reads MNHEY; CDR2 reads SMNVEV (reference sequence). The CDR3: CASSFPPPQEMNTEAFF. In nucleotides, the CDR3 is TGTGCCAGCAGTTTCCCCCCCCCACAGGAGATGAACACTGAAGCTTTCTTT.

CDR3 sequence reads: CASSPRPGQGLDSPLHF. DNA of the CDR3: TGTGCCAGCTCACCAAGGCCGGGACAGGGACTGGATTCACCCCTCCACTTT. V is TRBV18 and J is TRBJ1-6; 9 nucleotides agree with TRBD1. Germline assignment: CDR1 KGHSH and CDR2 LQKENI. The CDR3 has 17 amino acids. J was trimmed by 8 bases and V by 2 bases; bases with no gene match: 10. Combining the CDR3 with reference TRBV18 and TRBJ1-6 gives the whole variable domain NAGVMQNPRHLVRRRGQEARLRCSPMKGHSHVYWYRQLPEEGLKFMVYLQKENIIDESGMPKERFSAEFPKEGPSILRIQQVVRGDSAAYFCASSPRPGQGLDSPLHFGNGTRLTVT.

Relative to its sample, this clonotype is medium-sized (0.01 to 0.1%). J is TRBJ1-2 and V is TRBV4-3, with D unclear. Germline lookup yields CDR1 LGHNA and CDR2 YSLEER. The CDR3 has 13 residues. V was cut by 1 base and J by 14 bases, with 17 bases left in between. CDR3 loop: CASSQVGDESWTF. CDR3 coding DNA: TGCGCCAGCAGCCAAGTGGGTGACGAATCGTGGACCTTC.

By sample fraction, this clonotype is medium-sized. The V call is TRBV9, the J call TRBJ1-5, with D maybe TRBD1 (5 bases). Trimming left V 4 bases short and J 7 bases short, with 18 bases between. Germline CDR1 SGDLS, CDR2 YYNGEE. The CDR3 consists of 15 residues. CDR3 residues: CASSPGTLGVQPQHF. The DNA for the CDR3 is TGTGCCAGCAGCCCTGGGACCCTCGGGGTCCAGCCCCAGCATTTT.

In its sample, this clonotype ranks as medium-sized. This chain joins TRBV4-3 and TRBJ1-1; TRBD1 might be the D (5 bases). Germline-derived CDR1 and CDR2 are LGHNA and YSLEER. V gave up 5 bases and J gave up 4 bases, with 17 bases separating them. This CDR3 is 15 amino acids long. CDR3 sequence reads: CASSFTGGGGTEAFF. CDR3 DNA sequence: TGCGCCAGCAGCTTCACGGGGGGGGGGGGCACTGAAGCTTTCTTT.

In its sample, this clonotype is hyperexpanded. The chain uses TRBV28 and TRBJ2-5; TRBD2 agrees at 11 bases. The V segment lost 6 bases and the J segment 5 bases; nucleotides outside the gene matches: 8. CDR1 and CDR2 from the germline V gene are MDHEN and SYDVKM. The length of the CDR3 is 15 residues. The CDR3 region has the DNA TGTGCCAGCAGCACCCCGACTAGCGGGGCGGAGACCCAGTACTTC. Residues: CASSTPTSGAETQYF.

This clonotype is classed as medium-sized. The J gene is TRBJ1-6, the V gene TRBV28; 8 bases fit TRBD1. Germline V CDR1 and CDR2: MDHEN, SYDVKM. V shed 5 bases, J shed 12 bases, and the junction held 6 bases outside the gene matches. The length of the CDR3 is 13 residues. The CDR3 here is CASSLGQGRPLHF. The CDR3 bases are TGTGCCAGCAGTCTCGGACAGGGTAGACCCCTCCACTTT. Full variable domain (remainder filled in from reference TRBV28 and TRBJ1-6): DVKVTQSSRYLVKRTGEKVFLECVQDMDHENMFWYRQDPGLGLRLIYFSYDVKMKEKGDIPEGYSVSREKKERFSLILESASTNQTSMYLCASSLGQGRPLHFGNGTRLTVT.

This clonotype is judged large. The chain joins TRBV4-3 to TRBJ2-7; TRBD1 agrees at 10 bases. The CDR3 consists of 16 residues. Germline V gives CDR1 LGHNA, CDR2 YSLEER. V shed 5 bases and J 2 bases; nucleotides not matched to a gene: 9. The CDR3 reads CASSTQTGGEAYEQYF. CDR3 nucleotides: TGCGCCAGCAGCACTCAGACAGGGGGCGAAGCCTACGAGCAGTACTTC.

By share, this clonotype counts as medium-sized. The chain combines TRBV5-1 with TRBJ2-5; tentative D call: TRBD1 (6 bases). The germline gives CDR1 SGHRS, CDR2 YFSETQ. There are 15 residues in the CDR3. Deletions cut 6 bases from V and 3 bases from J, with 18 bases between. The CDR3 bases are TGCGCCAGCACCCGGGGTGGACAGCCCAAAGAGACCCAGTACTTC. Encoded protein: CASTRGGQPKETQYF. Full variable domain (outside the CDR3, taken from reference TRBV5-1 and TRBJ2-5): KAGVTQTPRYLIKTRGQQVTLSCSPISGHRSVSWYQQTPGQGLQFLFEYFSETQRNKGNFPGRFSGRQFSNSRSEMNVSTLELGDSALYLCASTRGGQPKETQYFGPGTRLLVL.

This clonotype is judged medium-sized. The chain recombines TRBV3-1 with TRBJ2-1; no firm D call. Germline-derived CDR1 and CDR2 are LGHDT and YNNKEL (reference sequence). This CDR3 has 13 residues. V was shortened by 3 bases and J by 3 bases, with 6 bases between the two germline ends. CDR3 sequence reads: CASSHAGYNEQFF. CDR3 DNA: TGTGCCAGCAGCCACGCCGGCTACAATGAGCAGTTCTTC.

This clonotype qualifies as large (0.1 to 1%). V and J are TRBV4-3 and TRBJ1-3, with D hard to call. This CDR3 spans 15 amino acids. Trimming shortened V by 3 bases and J by 0 bases, and 9 bases separated the two germline ends. Germline CDR1 is LGHNA and CDR2 is YSLEER. The CDR3 sequence is CASSQLGGSGNTIYF. As DNA, the CDR3 is TGCGCCAGCAGCCAGCTGGGAGGCTCTGGAAACACCATATATTTT.

By sample share, this clonotype is medium-sized. The V gene is TRBV4-3, the J gene TRBJ2-7; TRBD1 or TRBD2 may be the D gene (5 bases each). The CDR3 is made up of 15 amino acids. Looked up from germline, CDR1 is LGHNA and CDR2 is YSLEER. The ends were cut back, 4 bases at V and 2 bases at J, with 15 bases in the middle. CDR3 sequence reads: CASSLSGRGPYEQYF. CDR3 coding DNA: TGCGCCAGCAGCCTAAGCGGAAGGGGCCCCTACGAGCAGTACTTC.

By share, this clonotype counts as large. The genes are TRBV4-3 and TRBJ2-1; D is ambiguous. The length of the CDR3 is 14 residues. In germline, CDR1 is LGHNA, CDR2 YSLEER. Trimming pared 5 bases from V and 4 bases from J, leaving 12 bases between. CDR3 DNA sequence: TGCGCCAGCAGCGAAGTGGCATATTACAATGAGCAGTTCTTC. This gives the protein CASSEVAYYNEQFF.

This clonotype is hyperexpanded in the sample. The chain is built from TRBV5-6 and TRBJ1-6, with TRBD1 identical over 8 bases. The V segment lost 4 bases and the J segment 7 bases; nucleotides outside the gene matches: 4. The V gene's germline CDR1 is SGHDT and CDR2 YYEEEE. The CDR3 is made up of 14 amino acids. The CDR3 sequence: CASSGRQGNSPLHF. The CDR3 DNA follows: TGTGCCAGCAGCGGGAGACAGGGGAATTCACCCCTCCACTTT.

By its share, this clonotype is hyperexpanded. Here the CDR3 reads CASSLYADTQYF. CDR3 nucleotide sequence: TGTGCCAGCAGCCTCTATGCAGATACGCAGTATTTT. The gene calls are TRBV28 and TRBJ2-3; D remains unclear. CDR3 size: 12 residues. Trimming shortened V by 6 bases and J by 4 bases, and 8 bases separated the two germline ends. The germline V gene has CDR1 MDHEN and CDR2 SYDVKM.

In its sample, this clonotype is medium-sized. The chain carries TRBV4-3 and TRBJ1-4, with 7 nucleotides matching TRBD1. Per germline, CDR1 LGHNA and CDR2 YSLEER. The CDR3 loop spans 17 amino acids. V lost 2 bases and J lost 3; bases outside the gene matches: 9. The CDR3 sequence is CASSQHTGDSANEKLFF. In nucleotides, the CDR3 is TGCGCCAGCAGCCAACATACGGGGGACAGCGCTAATGAAAAACTGTTTTTT.

By sample fraction, this clonotype is large. The V call is TRBV4-3, the J call TRBJ1-2; 12 bases line up with TRBD1. The CDR3 has 15 amino acids. V gave up 2 bases and J gave up 7 bases; unmatched junction bases: 5. CDR1 LGHNA and CDR2 YSLEER come from the germline V gene. DNA of the CDR3: TGCGCCAGCAGCCAATGGGACAGGGGGCAAGGTGGCTACACCTTC. It encodes CASSQWDRGQGGYTF.